One and the same sample provided the 10 T cell receptor beta chains below, sequenced in a study of CD8+CD57+ T cells in acquired aplastic anemia (dated by TCRdb to the late 2010s). For sequencing, an Illumina HiSeq 2000 was employed. TCR beta VDJ combination and CDR3 sequence profiling used genomic DNA as the template. TCRdb trimmed public reads at Q25 via fastp, called clones via MiXCR and kept in-frame beta chains. Every distinct CDR3 protein forms one entry, paired with its most common genes and DNA. The sample yields some 190,000 distinct CDR3 sequences; around 59% were counted once. The top ten clones comprise roughly 15% of the sample. Sample: sorted CD4+, CD8+, or CD8+CD57+ T cells (not recorded which) from PBMCs. These receptor sequences come from a human donor in good health, serving as a control.

Sample share makes this clonotype medium-sized. The rearrangement uses TRBV19 and TRBJ1-6; 9 nucleotides agree with TRBD1. The trim removed 5 bases at V and 10 bases at J, leaving 9 bases unmatched. CDR1 and CDR2 from the germline V gene are LNHDA and SQIVND (reference sequence). The CDR3 extends over 15 amino acids. CDR3 bases: TGTGCCAGTAGTCCTCCGGACAGGGGCAAGTCACCCCTCCACTTT. The encoded protein is CASSPPDRGKSPLHF.

Notes on this clonotype: A much larger clone is a single base away; this may be a read error. The chain is built from TRBV28 and TRBJ1-1, with D unresolved. This CDR3 comprises 13 residues. CDR1 is MDHEN, CDR2 SYDVKM, per germline. V lost 7 bases and J lost 2, with 11 bases in between. CDR3 nucleotide sequence: TGTGCCAGCACCGGTCCGGATAACACTGAAGCTTTCTTT. It encodes CASTGPDNTEAFF.

The chain recombines TRBV12-3 or TRBV12-4 with TRBJ2-1, with a weak D call TRBD2 (5 bases). The CDR3 spans 14 residues. The ends were cut back, 2 bases at V and 6 bases at J, with 11 bases in the middle. CDR3 loop: CASSLRGSLNEQFF. For the CDR3, the DNA is TGTGCCAGCAGTTTACGGGGTAGCCTCAATGAGCAGTTCTTC.

On this clonotype: A read error may be the cause here, since a much bigger clone is one base away. The J gene is TRBJ2-1, the V gene TRBV6-6; 10 bases align to TRBD1. V was clipped by 4 bases and J by 5 bases; unmatched bases: 14. Germline V lookup: CDR1 MNHNY, CDR2 SVGAGI (reference sequence). This CDR3 spans 18 amino acids. CDR3 region: CASSWLYVGQGPNNEQFF. CDR3 in DNA: TGTGCCAGCAGTTGGCTTTACGTGGGACAGGGGCCTAACAATGAGCAGTTCTTC.

This clonotype occurred many times. The V gene is TRBV28, the J gene TRBJ1-2, with 7 bases aligning to TRBD1. CDR1 is MDHEN, CDR2 SYDVKM, per germline. V lost 6 bases to trimming and J lost 3 bases; unmatched junction nucleotides: 7. The CDR3 contains 14 residues. This CDR3 is CASSPGQDHYGYTF. For the CDR3, the DNA is TGTGCCAGCAGCCCAGGACAGGACCACTATGGCTACACCTTC.

This clonotype was detected a few times. The V call is TRBV2, the J call TRBJ2-1; TRBD2 aligns across 10 bases. V lost 6 bases and J lost 3; bases outside the gene matches: 2. The germline V gene has CDR1 SNHLY and CDR2 FYNNEI. This CDR3 is built from 14 residues. CDR3 sequence reads: CASRRTSGYNEQFF. The CDR3 DNA reads TGTGCCAGCAGACGGACTAGCGGCTACAATGAGCAGTTCTTC.

On this clonotype: The junction does not match germline at one end; this may be a read error. This chain uses TRBV10-3 with TRBJ2-1; 8 bases are shared with TRBD2. The CDR3 spans 15 residues. Germline lookup yields CDR1 ENHRY and CDR2 SYGVKD. The CDR3 coding sequence is TGTGCCAGCAGTTACATGTCGGGGGGGGGGTTGGAGCAGTTCTTC. Translating it yields CASSYMSGGGLEQFF.

The chain combines TRBV7-9 with TRBJ2-7; maybe TRBD1 (6 bases). The V end was cut by 4 bases, the J end by 7 bases, with 11 bases between. The CDR3 length is 12 residues. Germline CDR1 reads SEHNR; CDR2 reads FQNEAQ (reference sequence). In DNA, the CDR3 is TGTGCCAGCAGCTCAGGGGTCGGGGAGCAGTACTTC. As protein: CASSSGVGEQYF. Variable domain in full (rest from reference TRBV7-9 and TRBJ2-7): DTGVSQNPRHKITKRGQNVTFRCDPISEHNRLYWYRQTLGQGPEFLTYFQNEAQLEKSRLLSDRFSAERPKGSFSTLEIQRTEQGDSAMYLCASSSGVGEQYFGPGTRLTVT.

J is TRBJ1-5 and V is TRBV10-2; 8 bases fit TRBD1. The germline CDR1 and CDR2 sequences are WSHSY and SAAADI. V lost 5 bases to trimming and J lost 5 bases; unmatched junction nucleotides: 5. This CDR3 is built from 14 residues. CDR3 amino acids: CASSFGQGYQPQHF. In DNA, the CDR3 is TGCGCCAGCAGTTTCGGACAGGGTTATCAGCCCCAGCATTTT.

The chain links TRBV29-1 to TRBJ1-6, with D possibly being TRBD1 (6 bases). Germline values: CDR1 SQVTM, CDR2 ANQGSEA. The length of the CDR3 is 15 residues. The germline V and J ends were trimmed by 4 bases and 7 bases, with 17 bases remaining between them. CDR3 sequence: CSVVEGQGTNSPLHF. CDR3 coding DNA: TGCAGCGTTGTAGAGGGTCAGGGGACCAATTCACCCCTCCACTTT.